The clone carrying this T cell receptor beta chain was seen a few times. These data are taken from a study of regulatory T cells in long-lasting Graves disease. Arm-PCR of CDR3 regions with iRepertoire HTBI primers generated TCR beta libraries. TCRdb analysed the multiplex PCR reads with MiXCR anew, one entry per CDR3 protein. The sample lists 300,000 or so distinct CDR3 sequences, roughly a fifth occurring once. CDR3 length: 16 residues. Germline V CDR1 and CDR2: SNHLY, FYNNEI. V gave up 2 bases and J gave up 0 bases, with 10 bases separating them. Time point given: persistent/refractory GD, antithyroid drugs over 5 years with positive TRAb. PBMC RNA served as the TCR library source.

The chain uses TRBV2 and TRBJ2-2; maybe TRBD1 (6 bases). The source material was peripheral blood mononuclear cells (PBMCs), sampled when the disease was refractory, from a patient treated with antithyroid drugs. The clonotype originates from a female donor with Graves disease. CDR3 residues: CASSERDTANTGELFF. CDR3 nucleotides: TGTGCCAGCAGTGAAAGGGACACGGCGAACACCGGGGAGCTGTTTTTT.